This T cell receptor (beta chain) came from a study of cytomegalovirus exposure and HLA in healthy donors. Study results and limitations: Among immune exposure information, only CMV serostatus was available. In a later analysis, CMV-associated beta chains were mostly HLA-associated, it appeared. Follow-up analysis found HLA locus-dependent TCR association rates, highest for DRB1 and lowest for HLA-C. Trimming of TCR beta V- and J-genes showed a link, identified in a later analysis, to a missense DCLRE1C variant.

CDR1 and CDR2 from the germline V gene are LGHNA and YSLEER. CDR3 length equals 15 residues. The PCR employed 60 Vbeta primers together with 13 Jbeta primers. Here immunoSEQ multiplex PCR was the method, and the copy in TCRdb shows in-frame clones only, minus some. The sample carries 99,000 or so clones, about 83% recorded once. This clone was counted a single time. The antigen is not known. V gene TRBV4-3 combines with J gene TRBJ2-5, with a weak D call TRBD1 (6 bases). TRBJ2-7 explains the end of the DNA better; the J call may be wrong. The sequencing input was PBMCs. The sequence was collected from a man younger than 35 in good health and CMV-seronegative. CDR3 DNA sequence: TGCGCCAGCAGCCAAGGGAGGACAGCTTTCTACGAGCAGTACTTC. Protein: CASSQGRTAFYEQYF.